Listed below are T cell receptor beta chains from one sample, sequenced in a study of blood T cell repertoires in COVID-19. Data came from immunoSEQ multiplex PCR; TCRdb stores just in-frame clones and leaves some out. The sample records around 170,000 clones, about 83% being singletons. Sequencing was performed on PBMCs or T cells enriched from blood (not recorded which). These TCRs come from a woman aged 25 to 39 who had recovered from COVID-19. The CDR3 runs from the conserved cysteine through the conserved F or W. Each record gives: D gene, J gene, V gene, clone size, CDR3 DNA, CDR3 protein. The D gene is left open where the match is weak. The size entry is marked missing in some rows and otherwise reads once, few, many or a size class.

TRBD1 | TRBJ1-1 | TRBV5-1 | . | TGCGCCAGCAGTTCCAGGGGGGCGCCTGAAGCTTTCTTT | CASSSRGAPEAFF
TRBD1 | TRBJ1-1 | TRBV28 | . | TGTGCCAGCAGTTTATTCGGGACAGGGAGTTCGAACACTGAAGCTTTCTTT | CASSLFGTGSSNTEAFF
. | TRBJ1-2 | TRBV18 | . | TGTGCCAGCTCACCACCCGGACTGAGATCCTATGGCTACACCTTC | CASSPPGLRSYGYTF
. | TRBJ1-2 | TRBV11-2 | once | TGTGCCAGCAGGTCTCCGGGACACTATAACTATGGCTACACCTTC | CASRSPGHYNYGYTF
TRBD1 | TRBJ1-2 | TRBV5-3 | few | TGTGCCAGAAGACCCGGGACAGGGATTCCGTTGGGCTATGGCTACACCTTC | CARRPGTGIPLGYGYTF
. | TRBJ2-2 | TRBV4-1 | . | TGCGCCAGCAGCCAAGCATTTTCTATCCGGAACACCGGGGAGCTGTTTTTT | CASSQAFSIRNTGELFF
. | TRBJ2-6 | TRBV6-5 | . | TGTGCCAGCAGAAACCTAGTCCCCGGGGCCAACGTCCTGACTTTC | CASRNLVPGANVLTF
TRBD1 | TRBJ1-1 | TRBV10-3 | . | TGTGCCATCAGTGGACAGGGGGAGGACACTGAAGCTTTCTTT | CAISGQGEDTEAFF
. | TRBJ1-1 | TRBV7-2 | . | TGTGCCAGCAGCCCAAGCCTGAACACTGAAGCTTTCTTT | CASSPSLNTEAFF
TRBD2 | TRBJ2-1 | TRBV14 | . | TGTGCCAGCAGCCAAGCTGCGGGAGGGGTGGCTGAGCAGTTCTTC | CASSQAAGGVAEQFF
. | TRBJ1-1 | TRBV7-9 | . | TGTGCCAGCAGCTGGACGAATTCGGGACTGGGGAACACTGAAGCTTTCTTT | CASSWTNSGLGNTEAFF
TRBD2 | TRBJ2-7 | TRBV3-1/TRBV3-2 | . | TGTGCCAGCAGCCCGACTAGCTGGTCCTACGAGCAGTACTTC | CASSPTSWSYEQYF
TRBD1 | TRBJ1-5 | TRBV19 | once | TGTGCCAGTAGTCTCGGGAGACAGGGGGCGGGATACAATCAGCCCCAGCATTTT | CASSLGRQGAGYNQPQHF
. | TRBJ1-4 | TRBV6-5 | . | TGTGCCAGCAAAATTCAGGGTCAAAAACTGTTTTTT | CASKIQGQKLFF